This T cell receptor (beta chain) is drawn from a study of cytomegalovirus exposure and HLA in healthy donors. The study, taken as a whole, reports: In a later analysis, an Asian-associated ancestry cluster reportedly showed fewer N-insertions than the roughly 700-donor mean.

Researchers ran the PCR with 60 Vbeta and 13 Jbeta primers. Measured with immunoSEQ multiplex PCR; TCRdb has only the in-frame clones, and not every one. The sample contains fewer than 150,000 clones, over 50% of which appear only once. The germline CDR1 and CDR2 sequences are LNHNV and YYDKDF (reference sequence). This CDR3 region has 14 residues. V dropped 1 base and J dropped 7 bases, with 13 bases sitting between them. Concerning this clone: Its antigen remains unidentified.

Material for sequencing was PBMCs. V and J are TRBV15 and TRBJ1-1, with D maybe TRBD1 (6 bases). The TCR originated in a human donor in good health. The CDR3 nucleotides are TGTGCCACCAGCAGAGCAGGGGAGAAGGTTGAAGCTTTCTTT. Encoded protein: CATSRAGEKVEAFF.